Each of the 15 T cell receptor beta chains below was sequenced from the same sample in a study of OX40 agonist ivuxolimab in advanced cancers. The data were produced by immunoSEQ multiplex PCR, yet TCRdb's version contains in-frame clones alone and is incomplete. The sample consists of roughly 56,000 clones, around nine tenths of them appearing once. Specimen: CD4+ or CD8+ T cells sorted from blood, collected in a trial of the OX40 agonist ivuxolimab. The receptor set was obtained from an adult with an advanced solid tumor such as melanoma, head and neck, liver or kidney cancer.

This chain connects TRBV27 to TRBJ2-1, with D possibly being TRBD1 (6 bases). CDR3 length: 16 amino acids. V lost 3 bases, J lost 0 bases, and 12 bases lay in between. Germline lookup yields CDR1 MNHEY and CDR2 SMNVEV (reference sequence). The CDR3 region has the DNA TGTGCCAGCAGTTTGTGGGGGCCCTCCTCCTACAATGAGCAGTTCTTC. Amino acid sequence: CASSLWGPSSYNEQFF.

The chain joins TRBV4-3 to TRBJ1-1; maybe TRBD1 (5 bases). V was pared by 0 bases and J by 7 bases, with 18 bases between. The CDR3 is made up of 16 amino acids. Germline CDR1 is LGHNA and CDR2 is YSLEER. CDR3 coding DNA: TGCGCCAGCAGCCAAGATAGGACCCCGACCGGGGGTGAAGCTTTCTTT. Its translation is CASSQDRTPTGGEAFF.

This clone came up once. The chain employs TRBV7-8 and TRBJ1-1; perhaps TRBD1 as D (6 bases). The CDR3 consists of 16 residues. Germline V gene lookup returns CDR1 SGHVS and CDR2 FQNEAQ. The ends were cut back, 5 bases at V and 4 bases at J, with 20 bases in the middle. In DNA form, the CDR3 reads TGTGCCAGCAGCCCCAGCTCGAGGACAGTTGGCACTGAAGCTTTCTTT. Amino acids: CASSPSSRTVGTEAFF.

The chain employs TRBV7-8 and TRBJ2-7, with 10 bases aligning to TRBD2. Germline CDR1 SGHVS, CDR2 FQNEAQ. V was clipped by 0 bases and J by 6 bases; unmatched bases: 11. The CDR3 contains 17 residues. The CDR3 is CASSLALAGANMSEQYF. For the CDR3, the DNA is TGTGCCAGCAGCTTAGCTCTAGCGGGAGCGAACATGAGCGAGCAGTACTTC.

The DNA of the CDR3 is TGCGCCAGCAGCCAAGGGACCCTAGCGGGAGACGAGCAGTACTTC. Translating gives CASSQGTLAGDEQYF. This chain links TRBV4-1 with TRBJ2-7; 10 nucleotides line up with TRBD2. The trim removed 1 base at V and 5 bases at J, leaving 5 bases unmatched. This CDR3 has 15 residues. Germline CDR1 is MGHRA and CDR2 is YSYEKL.

CDR3 amino acids: CASSSGLAGNEQYF. Here the CDR3 DNA reads TGTGCCAGCAGCTCAGGACTAGCGGGAAACGAGCAGTACTTC. The chain has TRBV6-5 and TRBJ2-7, with 12 bases fitting TRBD2. This CDR3 region has 14 residues. The germline gives CDR1 MNHEY, CDR2 SVGAGI. J was trimmed by 5 bases and V by 6 bases; bases with no gene match: 5.

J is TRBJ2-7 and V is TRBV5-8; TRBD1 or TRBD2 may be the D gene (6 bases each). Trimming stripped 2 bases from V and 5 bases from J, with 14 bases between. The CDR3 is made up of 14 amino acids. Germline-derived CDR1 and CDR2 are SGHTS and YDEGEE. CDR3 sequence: CASSFGQRADEQYF. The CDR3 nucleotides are TGTGCCAGCAGCTTTGGACAGCGGGCGGACGAGCAGTACTTC.

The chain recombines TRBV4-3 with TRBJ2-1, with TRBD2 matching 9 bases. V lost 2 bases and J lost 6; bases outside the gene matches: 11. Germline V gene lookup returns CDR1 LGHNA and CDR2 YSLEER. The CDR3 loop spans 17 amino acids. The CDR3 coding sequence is TGCGCCAGCAGCCAATGGCGATCTAGCGGGATGGGCAATGAGCAGTTCTTC. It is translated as CASSQWRSSGMGNEQFF.

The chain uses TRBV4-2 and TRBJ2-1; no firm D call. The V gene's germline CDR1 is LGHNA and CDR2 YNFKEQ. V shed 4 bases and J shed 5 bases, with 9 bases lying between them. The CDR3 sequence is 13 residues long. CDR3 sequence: CASSRHINNEQFF. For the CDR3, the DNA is TGTGCCAGCAGCCGACACATAAACAATGAGCAGTTCTTC.

The CDR3 bases are TGCAGTGCTAGACCCGACTACGAGCAGTACTTC. As protein: CSARPDYEQYF. This chain uses TRBV20-1 with TRBJ2-7; D not resolved. V was shortened by 2 bases and J by 3 bases, with 5 bases between the two germline ends. The CDR3 loop spans 11 amino acids. Germline lookup yields CDR1 DFQATT and CDR2 SNEGSKA (reference sequence).

The CDR3 nucleotides read TGCGCCAGCAGCCGGAGACAGGCGGACACTGAAGCTTTCTTT. As protein: CASSRRQADTEAFF. The rearrangement links TRBV4-1 to TRBJ1-1, with a possible D match to TRBD1 (6 bases). Germline loops: CDR1 MGHRA, CDR2 YSYEKL. CDR3 length: 14 amino acids. V lost 4 bases and J 3 bases, leaving 12 bases between the germline ends.

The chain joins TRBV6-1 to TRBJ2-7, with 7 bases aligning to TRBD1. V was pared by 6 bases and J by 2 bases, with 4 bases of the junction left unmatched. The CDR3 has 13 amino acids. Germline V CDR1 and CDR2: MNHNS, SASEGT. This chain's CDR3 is CASRTGTAYEQYF. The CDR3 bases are TGTGCCAGCAGAACCGGGACAGCCTACGAGCAGTACTTC.

The DNA of the CDR3 is TGCGCCAGCAGCCAAGACCCCAAACGGGCCGCGGGGGGCTACACCTTC. As protein: CASSQDPKRAAGGYTF. V and J are TRBV4-3 and TRBJ1-2, with unresolved D. With 0 bases removed from V and 8 bases from J, the gap between germline ends came to 19 bases. CDR1 is LGHNA and CDR2 is YSLEER in the germline V gene. The CDR3 loop spans 16 amino acids.

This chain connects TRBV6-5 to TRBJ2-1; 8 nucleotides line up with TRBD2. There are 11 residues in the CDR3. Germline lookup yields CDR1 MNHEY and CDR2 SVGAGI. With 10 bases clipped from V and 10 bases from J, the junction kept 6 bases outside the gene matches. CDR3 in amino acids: CATLAGYEQFF. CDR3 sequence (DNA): TGTGCCACCTTAGCGGGGTACGAGCAGTTCTTC.

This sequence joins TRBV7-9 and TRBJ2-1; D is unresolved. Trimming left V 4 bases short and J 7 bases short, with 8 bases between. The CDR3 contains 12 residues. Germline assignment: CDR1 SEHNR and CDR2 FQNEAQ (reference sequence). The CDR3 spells CASSSAWNEQFF. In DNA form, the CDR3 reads TGTGCCAGCAGCTCAGCGTGGAATGAGCAGTTCTTC.